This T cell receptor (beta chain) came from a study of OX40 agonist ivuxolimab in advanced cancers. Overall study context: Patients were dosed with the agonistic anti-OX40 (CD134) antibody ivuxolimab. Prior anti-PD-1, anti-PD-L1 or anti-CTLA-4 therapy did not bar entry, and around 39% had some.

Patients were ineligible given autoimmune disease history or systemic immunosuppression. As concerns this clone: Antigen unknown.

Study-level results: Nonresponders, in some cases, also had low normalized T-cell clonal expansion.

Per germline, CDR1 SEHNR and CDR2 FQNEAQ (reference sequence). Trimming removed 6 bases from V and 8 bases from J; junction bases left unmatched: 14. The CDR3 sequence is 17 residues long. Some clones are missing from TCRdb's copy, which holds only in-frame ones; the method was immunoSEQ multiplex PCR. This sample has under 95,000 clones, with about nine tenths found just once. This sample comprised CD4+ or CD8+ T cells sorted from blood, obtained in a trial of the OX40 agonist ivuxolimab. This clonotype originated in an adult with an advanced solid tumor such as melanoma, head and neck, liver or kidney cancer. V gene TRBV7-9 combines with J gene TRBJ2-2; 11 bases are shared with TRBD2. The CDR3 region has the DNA TGTGCCAGCAGTAGCGGGACTAGCGGACGGCGGGGAGGGGAGCTGTTTTTT. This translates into CASSSGTSGRRGGELFF.